This TCR beta chain was recovered during a study of control samples from healthy donors and cancer patients. Germline V gene data show CDR1 as GTSNPN and CDR2 as SVGIG (reference sequence). The CDR3 extends over 13 amino acids. The table came from immunoSEQ multiplex PCR; TCRdb's copy has only in-frame clones and leaves some out. The sample lists some 100,000 clones, 90% to 95% seen once, with less than 10% in the top ten. This chain joins TRBV30 and TRBJ1-2, with a weak D call TRBD1 (6 bases). This receptor was taken from a man between 18 and 35 years old in good health. Sequencing was performed on blood. CDR3 bases: TGTGCTCAGAAAAAGGGGGGAGATTATGGCTACACCTTC. It encodes CAQKKGGDYGYTF.